This T cell receptor beta chain was documented in a study of early T cells in non-severe SARS-CoV-2 infection. This clonotype was detected a few times. Its antigen is as yet unknown. This CDR3 spans 11 amino acids. CDR1 is SGHVS, CDR2 FQNEAQ, per germline. The V end was cut by 5 bases, the J end by 7 bases, with 5 bases between. Unique molecular identifiers tagged individual cDNA molecules. TCRdb passed the 5' RACE reads through MiXCR, listing each CDR3 protein once. The data show 84,000 or so distinct CDR3 sequences, about 12% seen once. Study observations and caveats: VDJdb matches were skewed toward anti-spike CD8 T cell responses.

The receptor comes from an adult who was a healthcare worker with PCR-confirmed SARS-CoV-2 infection or an uninfected control (not recorded which). Sequenced material: whole blood. The J gene is TRBJ2-2, the V gene TRBV7-8; no clear D. This CDR3 reads CASSPHGELFF. The DNA for the CDR3 is TGTGCCAGCAGCCCCCACGGGGAGCTGTTTTTT. Looking up the rest from reference TRBV7-8 and TRBJ2-2 gives the full variable domain: GAGVSQSPRYKVAKRGQDVALRCDPISGHVSLFWYQQALGQGPEFLTYFQNEAQLDKSGLPSDRFFAERPEGSVSTLKIQRTQQEDSAVYLCASSPHGELFFGEGSRLTVL.